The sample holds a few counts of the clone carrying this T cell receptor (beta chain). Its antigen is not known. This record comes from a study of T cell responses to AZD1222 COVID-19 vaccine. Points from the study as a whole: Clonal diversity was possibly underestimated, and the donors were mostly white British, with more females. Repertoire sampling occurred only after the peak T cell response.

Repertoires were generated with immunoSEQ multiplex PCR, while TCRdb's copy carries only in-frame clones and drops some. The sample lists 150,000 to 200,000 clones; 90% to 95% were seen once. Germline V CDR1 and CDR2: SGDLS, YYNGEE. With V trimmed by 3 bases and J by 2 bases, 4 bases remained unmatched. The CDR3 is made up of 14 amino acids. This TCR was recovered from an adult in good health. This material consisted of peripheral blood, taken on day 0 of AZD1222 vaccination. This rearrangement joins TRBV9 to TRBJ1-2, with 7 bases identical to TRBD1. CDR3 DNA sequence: TGTGCCAGCAGCGCACAGGGGACCAACTATGGCTACACCTTC. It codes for CASSAQGTNYGYTF.